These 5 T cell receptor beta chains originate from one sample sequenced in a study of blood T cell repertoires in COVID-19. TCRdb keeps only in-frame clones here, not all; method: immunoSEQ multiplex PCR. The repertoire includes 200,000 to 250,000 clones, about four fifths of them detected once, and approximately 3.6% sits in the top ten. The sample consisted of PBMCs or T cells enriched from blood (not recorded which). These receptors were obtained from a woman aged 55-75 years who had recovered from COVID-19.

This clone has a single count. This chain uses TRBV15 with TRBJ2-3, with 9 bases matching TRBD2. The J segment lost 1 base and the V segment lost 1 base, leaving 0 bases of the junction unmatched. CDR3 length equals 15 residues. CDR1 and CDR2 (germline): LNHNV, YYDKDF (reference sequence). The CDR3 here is CATSRGTSGTDTQYF. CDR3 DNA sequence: TGTGCCACCAGCAGAGGGACTAGCGGCACAGATACGCAGTATTTT.

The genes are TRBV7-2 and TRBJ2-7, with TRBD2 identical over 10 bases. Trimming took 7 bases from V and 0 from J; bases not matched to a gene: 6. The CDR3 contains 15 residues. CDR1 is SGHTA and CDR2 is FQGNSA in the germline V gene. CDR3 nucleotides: TGTGCCAGCACCCTAGCGGGGGCCCCCTCCTACGAGCAGTACTTC. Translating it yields CASTLAGAPSYEQYF.

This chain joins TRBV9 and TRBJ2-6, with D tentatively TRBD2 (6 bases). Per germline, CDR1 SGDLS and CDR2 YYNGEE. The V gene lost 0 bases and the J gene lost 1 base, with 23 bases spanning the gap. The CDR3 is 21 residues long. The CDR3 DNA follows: TGTGCCAGCAGCGTAGTGGGTGATATTGGCCTAGCGAGGTCTGGGGCCAACGTCCTGACTTTC. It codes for CASSVVGDIGLARSGANVLTF.

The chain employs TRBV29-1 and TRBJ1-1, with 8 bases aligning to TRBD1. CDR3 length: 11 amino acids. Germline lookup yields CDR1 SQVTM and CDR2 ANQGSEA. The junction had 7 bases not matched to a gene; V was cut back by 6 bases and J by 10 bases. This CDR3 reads CSVWQGAGAFF. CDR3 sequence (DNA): TGCAGCGTGTGGCAGGGGGCTGGAGCTTTCTTT.

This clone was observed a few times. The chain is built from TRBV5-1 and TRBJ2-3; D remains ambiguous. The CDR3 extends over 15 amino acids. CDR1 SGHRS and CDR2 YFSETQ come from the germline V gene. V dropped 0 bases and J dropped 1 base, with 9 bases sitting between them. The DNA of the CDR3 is TGCGCCAGCAGCTTGGGGGCTGCTGGCACAGATACGCAGTATTTT. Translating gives CASSLGAAGTDTQYF.